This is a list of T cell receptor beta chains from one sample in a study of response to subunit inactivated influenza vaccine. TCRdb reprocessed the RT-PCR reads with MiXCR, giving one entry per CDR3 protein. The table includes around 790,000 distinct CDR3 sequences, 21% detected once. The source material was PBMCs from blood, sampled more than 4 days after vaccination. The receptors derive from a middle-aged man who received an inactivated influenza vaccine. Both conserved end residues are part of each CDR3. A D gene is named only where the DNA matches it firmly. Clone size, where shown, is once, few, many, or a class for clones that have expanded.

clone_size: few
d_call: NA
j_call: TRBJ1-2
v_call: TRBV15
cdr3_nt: TGTGCCACCAGGGACAGCGCCAGGCGGGGCTACACCTTC
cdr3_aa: CATRDSARRGYTF

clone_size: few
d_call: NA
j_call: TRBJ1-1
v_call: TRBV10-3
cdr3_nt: TGTGCCACCGGGAGAGGGGGGGCTGAAGCTTTCTTT
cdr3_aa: CATGRGGAEAFF

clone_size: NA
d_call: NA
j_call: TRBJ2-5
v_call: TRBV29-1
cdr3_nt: TGCAGCGTTTCGGCCGGGGGGCCAAGAGAGACCCAGTACTTC
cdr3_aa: CSVSAGGPRETQYF

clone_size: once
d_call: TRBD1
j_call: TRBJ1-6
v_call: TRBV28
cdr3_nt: TGTGCCAGCAGCACCCATACAGGGGGGAATTCACCCCTCCACTTT
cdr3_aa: CASSTHTGGNSPLHF

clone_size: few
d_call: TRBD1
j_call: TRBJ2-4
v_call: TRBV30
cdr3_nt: TGTGCCTGGAGCTCCGGGACAGGGGAATGGGGCAAAAACATTCAGTACTTC
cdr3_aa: CAWSSGTGEWGKNIQYF

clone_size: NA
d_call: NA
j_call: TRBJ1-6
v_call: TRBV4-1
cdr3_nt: TGCGCCAGCAGCCAAGAAGTCACAAGTAATTCACCCCTCCACTTT
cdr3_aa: CASSQEVTSNSPLHF

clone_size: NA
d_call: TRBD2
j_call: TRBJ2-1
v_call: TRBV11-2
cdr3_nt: TGTGCCAGCAGCCTGGGACTACCCCCGTTTAATGAGCAGTTCTTC
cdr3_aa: CASSLGLPPFNEQFF

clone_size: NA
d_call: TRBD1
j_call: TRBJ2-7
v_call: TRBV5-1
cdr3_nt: TGCGCCAGCACCCGCTCAGGGGGCGAGTACGAGCAGTACTTC
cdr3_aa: CASTRSGGEYEQYF

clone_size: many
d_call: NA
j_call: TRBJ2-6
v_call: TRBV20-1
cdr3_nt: TGCAGTGCTAGAGACAAGGGACCGCATAGGGCCAACGTCCTGACTTTC
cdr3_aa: CSARDKGPHRANVLTF

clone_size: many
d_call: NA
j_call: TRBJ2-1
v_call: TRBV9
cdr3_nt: TGTGCCAGCAGCGTCGGACAGAGCTCCTACAATGAGCAGTTCTTC
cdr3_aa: CASSVGQSSYNEQFF

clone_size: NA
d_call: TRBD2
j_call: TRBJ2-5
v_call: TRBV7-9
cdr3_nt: TGTGCCAGCAGCACCATCGCCCGAGCGGGGGCACAAGAGACCCAGTACTTC
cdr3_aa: CASSTIARAGAQETQYF

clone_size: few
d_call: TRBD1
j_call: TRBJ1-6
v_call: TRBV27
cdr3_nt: TGTGCCAGCATGGGGGCAGGGGGATCATCACCCCTCCACTTT
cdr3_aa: CASMGAGGSSPLHF

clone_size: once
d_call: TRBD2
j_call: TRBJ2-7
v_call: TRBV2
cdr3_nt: TGTGCCAGCAGCCCCGGACTAGCGGGGGACATCTACGAGCAGTACTTC
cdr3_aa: CASSPGLAGDIYEQYF

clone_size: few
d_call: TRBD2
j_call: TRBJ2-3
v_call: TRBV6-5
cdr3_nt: TGTGCCAGCAGTTACACGGGGGGAGCAGATACGCAGTATTTT
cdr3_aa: CASSYTGGADTQYF

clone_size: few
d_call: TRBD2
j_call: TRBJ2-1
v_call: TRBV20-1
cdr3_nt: TGCAGTGCGCCGACTAGCGGGAGTCCCTACAATGAGCAGTTCTTC
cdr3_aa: CSAPTSGSPYNEQFF

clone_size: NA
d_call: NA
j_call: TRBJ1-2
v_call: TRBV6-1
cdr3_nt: TGTGCCAGCACCTACAAAACAGGGCGGTATGGCTACACCTTC
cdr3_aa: CASTYKTGRYGYTF

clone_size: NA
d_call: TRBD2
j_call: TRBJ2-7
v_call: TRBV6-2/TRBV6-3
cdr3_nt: TGTGCCAGCAGTTTCCTAGCGGGAGGCTACGAGCAGTACTTC
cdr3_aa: CASSFLAGGYEQYF

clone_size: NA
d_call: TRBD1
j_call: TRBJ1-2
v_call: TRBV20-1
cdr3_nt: TGCAGTGCCACGACAGGGCTTGGCGGCTACACCTTC
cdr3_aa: CSATTGLGGYTF

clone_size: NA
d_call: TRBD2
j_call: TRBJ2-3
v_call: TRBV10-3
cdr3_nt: TGTGCCATCAGTGATCCGGGACTAGCGGGGGACACGTCTACCACAGATACGCAGTATTTT
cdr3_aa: CAISDPGLAGDTSTTDTQYF

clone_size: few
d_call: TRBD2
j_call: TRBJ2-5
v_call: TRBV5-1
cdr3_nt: TGCGCCAGCAGCTTGACTAGCGGGGGTACAGAGACCCAGTACTTC
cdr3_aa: CASSLTSGGTETQYF

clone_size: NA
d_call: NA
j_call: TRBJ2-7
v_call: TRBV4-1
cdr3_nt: TGCGCCAGCAGCCCGGACCCGGGACACAGCTCCTACGAGCAGTACTTC
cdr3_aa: CASSPDPGHSSYEQYF

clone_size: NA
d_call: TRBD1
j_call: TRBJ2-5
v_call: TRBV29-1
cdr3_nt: TGCAGCGCCGTCCCGGGACAGGGACAGACCCAGTACTTC
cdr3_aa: CSAVPGQGQTQYF

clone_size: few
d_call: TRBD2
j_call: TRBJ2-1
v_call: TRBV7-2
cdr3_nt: TGTGCCAGCAGCCCGTTTAGCGGGGGGGCCTATGAGCAGTTCTTC
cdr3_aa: CASSPFSGGAYEQFF

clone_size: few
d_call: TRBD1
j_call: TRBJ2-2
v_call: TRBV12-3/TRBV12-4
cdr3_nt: TGTGCCAGCAGTCCACGGGACAGGGGATGGACCGGGGAGCTGTTTTTT
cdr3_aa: CASSPRDRGWTGELFF

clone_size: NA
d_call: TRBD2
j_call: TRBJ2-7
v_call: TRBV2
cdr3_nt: TGTGCCAGCAATCTAGGAGCGGGAGACGAGCAGTACTTC
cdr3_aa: CASNLGAGDEQYF

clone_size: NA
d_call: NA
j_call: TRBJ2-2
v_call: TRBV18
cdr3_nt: TGTGCCAGCTCACCGTCAGTCTCCGGGGAGCTGTTTTTT
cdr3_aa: CASSPSVSGELFF

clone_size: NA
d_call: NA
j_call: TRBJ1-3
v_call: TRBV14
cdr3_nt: TGTGCCAGCAGCCAAGATTCCTACGGAAACACCATATATTTT
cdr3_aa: CASSQDSYGNTIYF

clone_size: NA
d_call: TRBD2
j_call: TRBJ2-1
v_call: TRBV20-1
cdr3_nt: TGCAGTACTGGACTAGCGGGACGGAATGAGCAGTTCTTC
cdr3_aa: CSTGLAGRNEQFF

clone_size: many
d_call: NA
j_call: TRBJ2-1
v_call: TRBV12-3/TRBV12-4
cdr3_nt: TGTGCCAGCAGTTTTATAGGAGGCCCCTCCAATGAGCAGTTCTTC
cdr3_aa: CASSFIGGPSNEQFF

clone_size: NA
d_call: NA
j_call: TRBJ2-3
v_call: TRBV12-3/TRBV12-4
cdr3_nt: TGTGCCAGCAGTTTAGCGTTGTATACGGGGGCCACAGATACGCAGTATTTT
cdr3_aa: CASSLALYTGATDTQYF

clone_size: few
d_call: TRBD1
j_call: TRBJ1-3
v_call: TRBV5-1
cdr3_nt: TGCGCCAGCAGCTCGAGGACAGGGACAGGAAACACCATATATTTT
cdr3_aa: CASSSRTGTGNTIYF

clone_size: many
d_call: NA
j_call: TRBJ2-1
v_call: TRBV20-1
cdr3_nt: TGCAGTGCTCTCCGGGACTCCCAGGGGGGTGAGCAGTTCTTC
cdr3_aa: CSALRDSQGGEQFF